Included here is one TCR beta chain sequence, with context. Antigen: not known. This entry is derived from a study of OX40 agonist ivuxolimab in advanced cancers. Study findings and constraints: With doses of 0.1-3.0 mg/kg, partial responders showed among the lowest clonal expansion.

In germline, CDR1 is GTSNPN, CDR2 SVGIG (reference sequence). V was clipped by 5 bases and J by 10 bases; unmatched bases: 13. The CDR3 runs to 15 residues. TCRdb's table, derived via immunoSEQ multiplex PCR, lists solely in-frame clones and lacks some. The sample yields more than 35,000 clones, 76% seen once. The source of this sequence is an adult with an advanced solid tumor such as melanoma, head and neck, liver or kidney cancer. The sample in question was CD4+ or CD8+ T cells sorted from blood, obtained in a trial of the OX40 agonist ivuxolimab. The chain combines TRBV30 with TRBJ1-6, with 8 bases matching TRBD1. For the CDR3, the DNA is TGTGCCTGGGGACTTTCGGGGACAGGAGGATCACCCCTCCACTTT. The encoded protein is CAWGLSGTGGSPLHF. Full variable domain (remainder filled in from reference TRBV30 and TRBJ1-6): SQTIHQWPATLVQPVGSPLSLECTVEGTSNPNLYWYRQAAGRGLQLLFYSVGIGQISSEVPQNLSASRPQDRQFILSSKKLLLSDSGFYLCAWGLSGTGGSPLHFGNGTRLTVT.